The 27 T cell receptor beta chains below all came from one sample that was sequenced in a study of T cell changes during pregnancy in multiple sclerosis (dated by TCRdb to the late 2010s). Receptors were amplified or captured by the immunoSEQ multiplex PCR assay. The clones in this table, taken by TCRdb from immuneACCESS, are in-frame only. Not every clone is retained; where verified, under half of the shortfall comes from an unresolved V gene, and the cause of the rest is unknown. For this sample the table gives 90,000 to 95,000 clones, of which about 94% were detected only once. The ten largest clones take up about 2% of the sample. Specimen: peripheral blood, collected in the third trimester of pregnancy. These receptors all stem from a female donor with multiple sclerosis, enrolled in a pregnancy study.

This sequence joins TRBV28 and TRBJ1-5, with 10 positions matching TRBD1. Germline V gene lookup returns CDR1 MDHEN and CDR2 SYDVKM. The junction had 5 bases not matched to a gene; V was cut back by 2 bases and J by 7 bases. The CDR3 sequence is 15 residues long. CDR3 region: CASSLPGTGVQPQHF. The CDR3 DNA is TGTGCCAGCAGTTTACCCGGGACAGGGGTCCAGCCCCAGCATTTT.

DNA of the CDR3: TGTGCCAGCAGCCCCGGGGTAGAGCAGTTCTTC. Translating gives CASSPGVEQFF. The rearrangement uses TRBV7-2 and TRBJ2-1, with a possible D match to TRBD2 (5 bases). V dropped 5 bases and J dropped 10 bases, with 9 bases sitting between them. CDR1 SGHTA and CDR2 FQGNSA come from the germline V gene. There are 11 residues in the CDR3.

In DNA, the CDR3 is TGCGCCAGCAGCCAAGCCGACAGAAACAATGAGCAGTTCTTC. Translated, it gives CASSQADRNNEQFF. The chain links TRBV4-1 to TRBJ2-1; D may be TRBD1 (5 bases). Germline CDR1 and CDR2: MGHRA and YSYEKL. CDR3 length equals 14 residues. V lost 1 base to trimming and J lost 5 bases, with 9 bases between them.

V and J are TRBV9 and TRBJ2-3; TRBD2 aligns across 11 bases. This CDR3 contains 18 residues. V was clipped by 4 bases and J by 2 bases; unmatched bases: 12. Germline V gene lookup returns CDR1 SGDLS and CDR2 YYNGEE. CDR3 DNA: TGTGCCAGCAGCCTCGAGGGAGGGACTAGCGGTCCCACAGATACGCAGTATTTT. It specifies CASSLEGGTSGPTDTQYF.

The chain recombines TRBV6-5 with TRBJ2-3; TRBD1 aligns across 9 bases. V lost 5 bases, J lost 5 bases, and 8 bases stayed unmatched. The CDR3 loop spans 15 amino acids. The germline gives CDR1 MNHEY, CDR2 SVGAGI. Here the CDR3 DNA reads TGTGCCAGCAGTCAAACACAGGGGGCGCGAGATACGCAGTATTTT. It specifies CASSQTQGARDTQYF.

This clone has a single count. V gene TRBV6-1 combines with J gene TRBJ2-1; weak D call: TRBD2 (6 bases). The germline V gene encodes CDR1 MNHNS and CDR2 SASEGT. CDR3 length: 14 residues. The ends were cut back, 2 bases at V and 6 bases at J, with 11 bases in the middle. In DNA form, the CDR3 reads TGTGCCAGCAGTGAAACTAGCTTGGTCAATGAGCAGTTCTTC. Translating gives CASSETSLVNEQFF.

This clone has a single count. CDR3 protein: CASSWEGPSGGREKLFF. CDR3 DNA sequence: TGTGCCAGCAGTTGGGAAGGACCGTCCGGGGGAAGGGAAAAACTGTTTTTT. The V and J genes are TRBV27 and TRBJ1-4; a possible D gene is TRBD1 (5 bases). There are 17 residues in the CDR3. CDR1 is MNHEY and CDR2 is SMNVEV in the germline V gene (reference sequence). Trimming pared 4 bases from V and 8 bases from J, leaving 23 bases between.

This sequence joins TRBV13 and TRBJ2-3; a possible D gene is TRBD2 (6 bases). The CDR3 covers 15 residues. The germline CDR1 and CDR2 sequences are PRHDT and FYEKMQ (reference sequence). Trimming took 10 bases from V and 6 from J, leaving 23 bases between them. CDR3 DNA sequence: TGTGCCACTAAAGCACGGCGGAGGGCGGGGGATACGCAGTATTTT. This gives the protein CATKARRRAGDTQYF.

This clone was counted a single time. The chain carries TRBV27 and TRBJ2-1; possible D gene TRBD1, 5 bases. Germline values: CDR1 MNHEY, CDR2 SMNVEV (reference sequence). V gave up 8 bases and J gave up 6 bases, with 8 bases separating them. This CDR3 comprises 11 residues. CDR3 sequence reads: CASGAFNEQFF. The CDR3 DNA follows: TGTGCCAGCGGGGCCTTCAATGAGCAGTTCTTC.

This sequence joins TRBV5-1 and TRBJ2-1, with 11 positions matching TRBD2. The ends lost 5 bases at V and 7 bases at J; junction bases unmatched: 11. The length of the CDR3 is 16 residues. The V gene's germline CDR1 is SGHRS and CDR2 YFSETQ. CDR3 DNA sequence: TGCGCCAGCAGACAACTAGCGGGAGAGGGTGAGAATGAGCAGTTCTTC. Translation gives CASRQLAGEGENEQFF.

V and J are TRBV19 and TRBJ2-5; TRBD2 matches at 11 bases. The CDR3 is 14 residues long. The germline V gene has CDR1 LNHDA and CDR2 SQIVND (reference sequence). Trimming took 5 bases from V and 4 from J; bases not matched to a gene: 3. The CDR3 region is CASSFGTSGETQYF. The CDR3 region has the DNA TGTGCCAGTAGTTTCGGGACTAGCGGAGAGACCCAGTACTTC.

As to this clone: Since the CDR3 does not end with the conserved phenylalanine or tryptophan, this likely comes from a read error. The DNA is omitted, as the CDR3 cannot be located on it reliably, and the CDR3 follows TCRdb's listing. The gene calls are TRBV6-4 and TRBJ1-1. The CDR3 extends over 12 residues, inclusive of both ends. CDR1 and CDR2 (germline): MRHNA, SNTAGT. CDR3 sequence: CASSDSLLSGGP.

The V call is TRBV5-4, the J call TRBJ2-1; D ambiguous. The CDR3 consists of 11 residues. CDR1 and CDR2 (germline): SGHNT, YYREEE (reference sequence). V lost 2 bases, J lost 9 bases, and 6 bases lay in between. CDR3 region: CASSLAFEQFF. CDR3 sequence (DNA): TGTGCCAGCAGCTTAGCCTTTGAGCAGTTCTTC.

The genes are TRBV2 and TRBJ2-2; 11 bases are shared with TRBD1. CDR1 and CDR2 from the germline V gene are SNHLY and FYNNEI. This CDR3 is 13 amino acids long. V was pared by 7 bases and J by 6 bases, with 1 base of the junction left unmatched. The CDR3 DNA reads TGTGCCAGCAAGGACAGGGGGCCCGGGGAGCTGTTTTTT. Amino acid sequence: CASKDRGPGELFF.

This sequence joins TRBV7-9 and TRBJ1-2; 7 nucleotides agree with TRBD1. The V gene's germline CDR1 is SEHNR and CDR2 FQNEAQ (reference sequence). This CDR3 contains 14 residues. Trimming cost V 5 bases and J 6 bases; bases outside gene matches: 9. DNA for the CDR3: TGTGCCAGCAGCCAAAACAGGGGCCGGGATGGCTACACCTTC. This codes for CASSQNRGRDGYTF. Full variable domain (outside the CDR3, taken from reference TRBV7-9 and TRBJ1-2): DTGVSQNPRHKITKRGQNVTFRCDPISEHNRLYWYRQTLGQGPEFLTYFQNEAQLEKSRLLSDRFSAERPKGSFSTLEIQRTEQGDSAMYLCASSQNRGRDGYTFGSGTRLTVV.

J is TRBJ2-7 and V is TRBV6-1, with a possible D match to TRBD1 (6 bases). Germline V gives CDR1 MNHNS, CDR2 SASEGT. V was cut by 8 bases and J by 4 bases, with 12 bases left in between. This CDR3 has 12 residues. CDR3 DNA sequence: TGTGCCAGCGGGGGCAGTAGTTACGAGCAGTACTTC. Its protein is CASGGSSYEQYF.

The J gene is TRBJ2-6, the V gene TRBV19; D gene unclear. CDR1 and CDR2 (germline): LNHDA, SQIVND (reference sequence). The V end lost 9 bases, the J end lost 3 bases, and 12 bases lay between the germline ends. CDR3 length: 14 residues. The DNA of the CDR3 is TGTGCCAGCACATTTCAGGTTGGGGCCAACGTCCTGACTTTC. Translating it yields CASTFQVGANVLTF.

This sequence joins TRBV19 and TRBJ2-7; tentative D call: TRBD1 (5 bases). The germline V gene has CDR1 LNHDA and CDR2 SQIVND (reference sequence). The CDR3 loop spans 13 amino acids. V lost 4 bases and J lost 7, with 14 bases in between. The CDR3 sequence is CASSTQPGIEQYF. CDR3 DNA sequence: TGTGCCAGTAGTACCCAACCAGGGATTGAGCAGTACTTC.

The chain has TRBV7-8 and TRBJ2-1; 8 nucleotides align to TRBD2. CDR1 SGHVS and CDR2 FQNEAQ come from the germline V gene. With 5 bases clipped from V and 6 bases from J, the junction kept 9 bases outside the gene matches. This CDR3 comprises 15 residues. The CDR3: CASSDREGLVNEQFF. In DNA form, the CDR3 reads TGTGCCAGCAGCGACCGGGAGGGCCTAGTCAATGAGCAGTTCTTC.

This clone was seen just once. This chain links TRBV28 with TRBJ1-2; perhaps TRBD1 as D (6 bases). CDR3 size: 13 residues. V lost 6 bases and J 2 bases, leaving 10 bases between the germline ends. The germline gives CDR1 MDHEN, CDR2 SYDVKM. The chain's CDR3 is CASSEGTNYGYTF. The CDR3 nucleotides are TGTGCCAGCAGCGAAGGGACAAACTATGGCTACACCTTC.

V gene TRBV9 combines with J gene TRBJ2-3; 7 bases align to TRBD2. Per the germline V gene, CDR1 is SGDLS and CDR2 is YYNGEE. The trim removed 3 bases at V and 5 bases at J, leaving 6 bases unmatched. The CDR3 has 14 amino acids. The CDR3 is CASSGGGAGDTQYF. In DNA form, the CDR3 reads TGTGCCAGCAGCGGGGGAGGGGCAGGAGATACGCAGTATTTT. Supplemented by reference TRBV9 and TRBJ2-3, the full variable domain reads DSGVTQTPKHLITATGQRVTLRCSPRSGDLSVYWYQQSLDQGLQFLIQYYNGEERAKGNILERFSAQQFPDLHSELNLSSLELGDSALYFCASSGGGAGDTQYFGPGTRLTVL.

The rearrangement links TRBV30 to TRBJ1-2, with a tentative D call TRBD1 (6 bases). V lost 4 bases, J lost 2 bases, and 20 bases lay in between. CDR3 size: 16 residues. Germline CDR1 GTSNPN, CDR2 SVGIG (reference sequence). The CDR3 is CAWNRPDSSRNYGYTF. CDR3 in DNA: TGTGCCTGGAACCGACCGGACAGCTCGCGCAACTATGGCTACACCTTC.

The chain recombines TRBV5-6 with TRBJ2-7; D is possibly TRBD2 (6 bases). Looked up from germline, CDR1 is SGHDT and CDR2 is YYEEEE. The CDR3 contains 16 residues. V was shortened by 1 base and J by 2 bases, with 16 bases between the two germline ends. The CDR3 loop reads CASSLYTGTRAYEQYF. CDR3 in DNA: TGTGCCAGCAGCTTGTACACCGGGACTCGAGCCTACGAGCAGTACTTC. The whole variable domain, filled in from reference TRBV5-6 and TRBJ2-7, reads DAGVTQSPTHLIKTRGQQVTLRCSPKSGHDTVSWYQQALGQGPQFIFQYYEEEERQRGNFPDRFSGHQFPNYSSELNVNALLLGDSALYLCASSLYTGTRAYEQYFGPGTRLTVT.

The rearrangement uses TRBV2 and TRBJ2-5, with 10 bases fitting TRBD2. The CDR3 runs 16 residues. V shed 5 bases and J 0 bases; nucleotides not matched to a gene: 6. Germline lookup yields CDR1 SNHLY and CDR2 FYNNEI. In DNA, the CDR3 is TGTGCCAGCAGTCCTGGACTAGCGGCGTACCAAGAGACCCAGTACTTC. As protein: CASSPGLAAYQETQYF.

The chain employs TRBV14 and TRBJ2-1, with 7 bases identical to TRBD1. Germline values: CDR1 SGHDN, CDR2 FVKESK. The CDR3 is 13 residues long. Trimming removed 1 base from V and 10 bases from J; junction bases left unmatched: 4. The CDR3 loop reads CASSQAPGQEQFF. The CDR3 nucleotides read TGTGCCAGCAGCCAAGCGCCGGGACAGGAGCAGTTCTTC.

This clone was seen more than once but under ten times. This chain connects TRBV4-1 to TRBJ2-4, with a tentative D call TRBD2 (6 bases). The V end lost 4 bases, the J end lost 1 base, and 14 bases lay between the germline ends. CDR3 length equals 16 residues. Germline-derived CDR1 and CDR2 are MGHRA and YSYEKL. The CDR3 DNA follows: TGCGCCAGCAGCCTCACCAACCGGGGGGCCAAAAACATTCAGTACTTC. As protein: CASSLTNRGAKNIQYF.

The chain links TRBV19 to TRBJ2-4; a weak D match, TRBD1 (7 bases). The CDR3 runs to 14 residues. With 3 bases removed from V and 8 bases from J, the gap between germline ends came to 14 bases. The germline gives CDR1 LNHDA, CDR2 SQIVND (reference sequence). CDR3 sequence (DNA): TGTGCCAGTAGTATCGGAGGGGGCGGTGACATTCAGTACTTC. Translated, it gives CASSIGGGGDIQYF.